These T cell receptor beta chains were read from a single sample in a study of T-cell memory formation after mild COVID-19. TCRdb ran MiXCR on the 5' RACE reads and lists one entry per CDR3 protein. Here the sample spans 280,000 or so distinct CDR3 sequences, roughly 18% being singletons. The sample was PBMCs or a T cell subset sorted from them (not recorded which). The source is a man aged 18 to 30 who had mild COVID-19 (a few samples of this study predate the infection). Cell type and time point are not known. Each CDR3 is given with its conserved first and last residue. The D gene is left open where the match is weak. Part of the rows lack a size; the others show once, few, many or a class for expanded clones.

-	-	TRBV11-2	TRBJ1-3	CASSFLSGNTIYF	TGTGCCAGCAGCTTCCTTTCTGGAAACACCATATATTTT
-	-	TRBV6-2/TRBV6-3	TRBJ2-6	CASNSFGANVLTF	TGTGCCAGCAACTCCTTTGGGGCCAACGTCCTGACTTTC
-	-	TRBV7-9	TRBJ2-5	CASRLQGRETQYF	TGTGCCAGCAGACTACAGGGACGGGAGACCCAGTACTTC
-	TRBD1	TRBV6-6	TRBJ1-6	CASSSRGPGSPLHF	TGTGCCAGCAGTTCCAGGGGGCCAGGGTCACCCCTCCACTTT
once	-	TRBV5-6	TRBJ1-1	CASSQNRDGDTEAFF	TGTGCCAGCAGCCAGAATCGGGACGGGGACACTGAAGCTTTCTTT
few	-	TRBV20-1	TRBJ1-2	CSARSRVTNYGYTF	TGCAGTGCTAGATCTCGGGTTACTAACTATGGCTACACCTTC
-	TRBD2	TRBV10-3	TRBJ2-5	CAVQRGADETQYF	TGTGCCGTACAGCGGGGGGCGGACGAGACCCAGTACTTC
-	-	TRBV25-1	TRBJ1-1	CASSDRSSTEAFF	TGTGCCAGCAGTGACCGGTCGAGCACTGAAGCTTTCTTT
many	-	TRBV5-4	TRBJ2-3	CASSFRLNRGTDTQYF	TGTGCCAGCAGCTTTCGACTAAACAGGGGCACAGATACGCAGTATTTT
-	TRBD1	TRBV12-3/TRBV12-4	TRBJ1-2	CASSPFVPGGISGYTF	TGTGCCAGCAGCCCCTTCGTGCCAGGGGGCATTTCTGGCTACACCTTC
few	-	TRBV24-1	TRBJ2-1	CATGEAGNEQFF	TGTGCCACCGGGGAGGCGGGGAATGAGCAGTTCTTC
-	TRBD1	TRBV6-1	TRBJ2-7	CASSAATGSEQYF	TGTGCCAGCAGTGCAGCGACAGGGTCCGAGCAGTACTTC
-	-	TRBV5-1	TRBJ1-5	CASSLDSSNQPQHF	TGCGCCAGCAGCTTGGACAGTAGCAATCAGCCCCAGCATTTT
-	-	TRBV19	TRBJ2-2	CASRLRASTEGGTGELFF	TGTGCCAGTAGGCTTCGGGCAAGTACAGAGGGGGGCACCGGGGAGCTGTTTTTT
-	-	TRBV12-3/TRBV12-4	TRBJ2-4	CASSFSQGAKNIQYF	TGTGCCAGCAGTTTTAGTCAGGGAGCCAAAAACATTCAGTACTTC
few	TRBD2	TRBV12-3/TRBV12-4	TRBJ2-4	CASSLPPGLAGGGGNIQYF	TGTGCCAGCAGTTTACCCCCCGGACTAGCGGGGGGCGGAGGAAACATTCAGTACTTC
-	-	TRBV7-2	TRBJ1-2	CASSLARGYSNYGYTF	TGTGCCAGCAGCTTAGCACGAGGTTATTCCAACTATGGCTACACCTTC
many	TRBD1	TRBV6-4	TRBJ1-5	CASSPSGAGGQPQHF	TGTGCCAGCAGCCCCTCAGGGGCAGGGGGGCAGCCCCAGCATTTT
-	-	TRBV5-1	TRBJ2-5	CASSPNPGQQETQYF	TGCGCCAGCAGCCCGAATCCCGGACAGCAAGAGACCCAGTACTTC
few	TRBD1	TRBV27	TRBJ2-7	CASSLGTGVYEQYF	TGTGCCAGCAGTTTAGGGACAGGGGTCTACGAGCAGTACTTC
many	-	TRBV7-2	TRBJ2-1	CASSYRVLNEQFF	TGTGCCAGCAGCTACAGGGTCTTGAATGAGCAGTTCTTC
-	TRBD2	TRBV5-4	TRBJ2-3	CASSRTSGGSLPDTQYF	TGTGCCAGCAGCAGGACTAGCGGGGGGTCCTTACCAGATACGCAGTATTTT
few	-	TRBV5-6	TRBJ2-1	CASSTTSGDEQFF	TGTGCCAGCAGCACAACCTCAGGCGATGAGCAGTTCTTC
-	-	TRBV13	TRBJ2-1	CASSLGAGVRFF	TGTGCCAGCAGCTTAGGGGCTGGGGTTCGGTTCTTC
few	TRBD1	TRBV23-1	TRBJ1-4	CASSQGVQGAYEKLFF	TGCGCCAGCAGTCAAGGGGTACAGGGGGCATATGAAAAACTGTTTTTT
-	-	TRBV4-2	TRBJ2-3	CASSQDGGGGTDTQYF	TGTGCCAGCAGCCAAGATGGTGGCGGGGGCACAGATACGCAGTATTTT
few	-	TRBV27	TRBJ2-6	CASTPGPGLNSGANVLTF	TGTGCCAGCACCCCAGGACCTGGGCTGAACTCTGGGGCCAACGTCCTGACTTTC
-	TRBD1	TRBV12-3/TRBV12-4	TRBJ1-4	CASSPTRDRGQELFF	TGTGCCAGCAGCCCAACCCGGGACAGGGGGCAGGAACTGTTTTTT
many	-	TRBV7-9	TRBJ2-7	CASSVLTSTSDEQYF	TGTGCCAGCAGCGTCCTCACAAGTACTAGTGACGAGCAGTACTTC
-	-	TRBV12-3/TRBV12-4	TRBJ2-7	CASNRFGSYEQYF	TGTGCCAGCAACCGGTTTGGCTCCTACGAGCAGTACTTC
few	-	TRBV4-2	TRBJ2-2	CASSQDYGTGELFF	TGTGCCAGCAGCCAAGATTACGGGACCGGGGAGCTGTTTTTT
few	-	TRBV19	TRBJ2-2	CASSGQLNTGELFF	TGTGCCAGTAGTGGGCAGCTGAACACCGGGGAGCTGTTTTTT
many	TRBD1	TRBV5-1	TRBJ2-3	CASSSGTGGSDTQYF	TGCGCCAGCAGCTCCGGGACAGGGGGCTCAGATACGCAGTATTTT
few	-	TRBV18	TRBJ2-7	CASSTSGVYEQYF	TGTGCCAGCTCAACTTCAGGGGTCTACGAGCAGTACTTC
-	-	TRBV5-1	TRBJ1-4	CASSLISDAGEKLFF	TGCGCCAGCAGCTTGATCTCGGATGCAGGTGAAAAACTGTTTTTT
-	-	TRBV4-2	TRBJ2-3	CASSQDRWEGTDTQYF	TGTGCCAGCAGCCAAGACAGGTGGGAAGGTACAGATACGCAGTATTTT